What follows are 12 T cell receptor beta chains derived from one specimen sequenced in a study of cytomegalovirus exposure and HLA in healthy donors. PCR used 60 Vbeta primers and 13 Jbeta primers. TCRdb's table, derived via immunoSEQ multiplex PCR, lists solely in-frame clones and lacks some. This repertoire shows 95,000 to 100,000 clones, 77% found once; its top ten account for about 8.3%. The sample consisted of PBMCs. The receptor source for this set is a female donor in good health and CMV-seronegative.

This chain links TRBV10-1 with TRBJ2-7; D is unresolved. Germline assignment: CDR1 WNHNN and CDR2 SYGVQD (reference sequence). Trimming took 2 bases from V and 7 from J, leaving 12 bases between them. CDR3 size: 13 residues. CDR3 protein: CASSETVIREQYF. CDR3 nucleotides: TGCGCCAGCAGTGAGACGGTGATTCGGGAGCAGTACTTC.

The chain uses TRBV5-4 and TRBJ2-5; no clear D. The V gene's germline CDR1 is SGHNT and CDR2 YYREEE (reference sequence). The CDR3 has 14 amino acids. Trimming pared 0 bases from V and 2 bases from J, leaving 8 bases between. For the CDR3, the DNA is TGTGCCAGCAGCTTGGGACAACTTCAAGAGACCCAGTACTTC. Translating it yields CASSLGQLQETQYF.

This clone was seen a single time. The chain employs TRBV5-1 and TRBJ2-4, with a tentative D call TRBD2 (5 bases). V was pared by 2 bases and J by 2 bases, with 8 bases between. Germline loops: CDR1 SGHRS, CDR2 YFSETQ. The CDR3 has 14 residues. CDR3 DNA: TGCGCCAGCAGCTTTGGAGGATCCAAAAACATTCAGTACTTC. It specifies CASSFGGSKNIQYF.

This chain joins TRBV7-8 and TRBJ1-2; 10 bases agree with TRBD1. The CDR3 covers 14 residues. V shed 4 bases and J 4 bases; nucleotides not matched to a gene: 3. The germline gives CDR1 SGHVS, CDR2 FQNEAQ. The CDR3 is CASSSRDRGYGYTF. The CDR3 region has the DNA TGTGCCAGCAGCTCCCGGGACAGGGGCTATGGCTACACCTTC.

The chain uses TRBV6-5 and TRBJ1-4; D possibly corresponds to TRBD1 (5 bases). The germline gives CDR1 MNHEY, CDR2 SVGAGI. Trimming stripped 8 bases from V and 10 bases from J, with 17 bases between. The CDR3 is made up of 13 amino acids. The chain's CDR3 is CASGTGARGKLFF. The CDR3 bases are TGTGCCAGCGGAACAGGAGCTAGGGGAAAACTGTTTTTT.

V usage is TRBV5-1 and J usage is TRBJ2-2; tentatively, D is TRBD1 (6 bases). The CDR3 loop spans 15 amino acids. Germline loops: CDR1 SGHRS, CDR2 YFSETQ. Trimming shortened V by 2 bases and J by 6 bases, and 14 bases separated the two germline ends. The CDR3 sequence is CASSLLESGAGELFF. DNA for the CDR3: TGCGCCAGCAGCTTACTAGAATCAGGGGCCGGGGAGCTGTTTTTT.

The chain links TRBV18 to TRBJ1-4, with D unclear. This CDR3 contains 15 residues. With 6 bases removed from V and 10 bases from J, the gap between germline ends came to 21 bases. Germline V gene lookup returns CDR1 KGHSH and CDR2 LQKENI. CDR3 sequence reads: CASSPREAKMGKLFF. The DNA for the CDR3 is TGTGCCAGCTCGCCTCGGGAGGCCAAGATGGGAAAACTGTTTTTT.

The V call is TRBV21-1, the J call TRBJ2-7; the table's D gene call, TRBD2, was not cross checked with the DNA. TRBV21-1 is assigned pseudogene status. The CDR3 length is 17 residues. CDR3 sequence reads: CASSKARSSGSPNEQYF. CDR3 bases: TGTGCCAGCAGCAAAGCGCGGTCGAGCGGGAGTCCCAACGAGCAGTACTTC.

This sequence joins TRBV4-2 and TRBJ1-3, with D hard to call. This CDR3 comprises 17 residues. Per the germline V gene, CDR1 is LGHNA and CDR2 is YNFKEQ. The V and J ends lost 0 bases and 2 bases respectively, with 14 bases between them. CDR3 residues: CASSQDDSARTGNTIYF. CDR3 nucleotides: TGTGCCAGCAGCCAAGATGACTCCGCGCGTACTGGAAACACCATATATTTT.

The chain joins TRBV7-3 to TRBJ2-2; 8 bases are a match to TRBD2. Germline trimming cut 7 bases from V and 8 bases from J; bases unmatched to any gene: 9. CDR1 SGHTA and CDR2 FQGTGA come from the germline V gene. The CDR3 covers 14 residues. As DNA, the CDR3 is TGTGCCAGCACCATATCGGGGGGGCCAGGGGAGCTGTTTTTT. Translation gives CASTISGGPGELFF.

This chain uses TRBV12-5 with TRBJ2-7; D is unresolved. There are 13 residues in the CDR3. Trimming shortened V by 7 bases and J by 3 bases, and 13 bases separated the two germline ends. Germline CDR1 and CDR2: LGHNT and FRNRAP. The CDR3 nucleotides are TGTGCTAGTGCACGTGGCTTAAACTACGAGCAGTACTTC. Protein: CASARGLNYEQYF.

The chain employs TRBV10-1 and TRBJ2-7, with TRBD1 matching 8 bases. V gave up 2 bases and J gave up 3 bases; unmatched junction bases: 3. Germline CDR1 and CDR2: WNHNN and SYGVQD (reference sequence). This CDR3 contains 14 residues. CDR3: CASSEDRGGYEQYF. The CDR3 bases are TGCGCCAGCAGTGAGGACAGGGGAGGCTACGAGCAGTACTTC.